Listed here is a single T cell receptor beta chain. The antigen remains unidentified. The entry originates in a study of cytomegalovirus exposure and HLA in healthy donors. 13 Jbeta primers and 60 Vbeta primers were used for the PCR. Sequencing was performed with immunoSEQ multiplex PCR; in TCRdb, only in-frame clones are kept and a portion is missing. The sample lists around 200,000 clones; roughly four fifths were seen once. The CDR3 spans 14 residues. The ends were cut back, 1 base at V and 2 bases at J, with 10 bases in the middle. Germline loops: CDR1 SGHRS, CDR2 YFSETQ. Overall study results and limits: In a later analysis, HLA-associated beta chains showed higher expansion and lower generation probabilities than comparable chains. About 90% or about 30% of the time was how often most TCR beta V segments were productive, according to an earlier analysis.

The receptor's source is a woman between 18 and 29 years old in good health and CMV-seronegative. Sequenced sample: PBMCs. The rearrangement uses TRBV5-1 and TRBJ2-7, with TRBD2 as a possible D gene (5 bases). Written as DNA, the CDR3 is TGCGCCAGCAGCTTGCTGGGAGAGACCTACGAGCAGTACTTC. This gives the protein CASSLLGETYEQYF.